These T cell receptor beta chains were read from a single sample in a study of OX40 agonist ivuxolimab in advanced cancers. Method: immunoSEQ multiplex PCR; TCRdb's copy keeps in-frame clones and lacks some. The sample lists some 20,000 clones, under 95% occurring once. This sample comprised CD4+ or CD8+ T cells sorted from blood, obtained in a trial of the OX40 agonist ivuxolimab. These receptors came from an adult with an advanced solid tumor such as melanoma, head and neck, liver or kidney cancer. Both conserved end residues are part of each CDR3. Fields, in order: J gene, D gene, V gene, clone size, CDR3 protein, CDR3 DNA. D genes are given only for firm matches. The size field is filled for only some rows; it gives once, few, many or a size class.

>TRBJ1-5|NA|TRBV6-1|NA
CASSEAASYNQPQHF
TGTGCCAGCAGTGAAGCCGCCAGCTATAATCAGCCCCAGCATTTT
>TRBJ1-2|TRBD1|TRBV7-6|NA
CASSPFRDSPNYGYTF
TGTGCCAGCAGCCCCTTCCGGGACAGCCCTAACTATGGCTACACCTTC
>TRBJ1-1|NA|TRBV7-9|NA
CASSAGLSGAFF
TGTGCCAGCAGCGCGGGACTTTCAGGAGCTTTCTTT
>TRBJ2-1|NA|TRBV11-2|NA
CASSHGHEQFF
TGTGCCAGCAGCCATGGCCATGAGCAGTTCTTC
>TRBJ1-2|TRBD1|TRBV9|NA
CASSVAPRTGENYGYTF
TGTGCCAGCAGCGTAGCCCCTAGGACAGGGGAGAACTATGGCTACACCTTC
>TRBJ2-7|TRBD1|TRBV7-2|NA
CASSLAMTGVFEQYF
TGTGCCAGCAGCTTGGCTATGACAGGGGTCTTCGAGCAGTACTTC
>TRBJ1-1|TRBD1|TRBV5-1|NA
CASTSGQGANTEAFF
TGCGCCAGCACCTCAGGACAGGGGGCGAACACTGAAGCTTTCTTT
>TRBJ1-1|NA|TRBV6-5|NA
CASSTLDRLNTEAFF
TGTGCCAGCAGCACCTTAGACAGGCTGAACACTGAAGCTTTCTTT
>TRBJ1-2|NA|TRBV4-1|NA
CASSQYQANYGYTF
TGCGCCAGCAGCCAATACCAAGCTAACTATGGCTACACCTTC
>TRBJ2-2|NA|TRBV19|NA
CASSFTGPAGELFF
TGTGCCAGTAGTTTTACAGGACCGGCTGGGGAGCTGTTTTTT
>TRBJ2-3|TRBD2|TRBV2|NA
CASSKTGLAGPGTDTQYF
TGTGCCAGCAGTAAAACCGGACTAGCGGGTCCGGGCACAGATACGCAGTATTTT
>TRBJ2-3|NA|TRBV6-6|NA
CASSPFGADTQYF
TGTGCCAGCAGTCCATTCGGGGCAGATACGCAGTATTTT
>TRBJ2-1|TRBD2|TRBV5-3|once
CARRVKGGDSYNEQFF
TGTGCCAGAAGGGTCAAGGGAGGGGACTCCTACAATGAGCAGTTCTTC
>TRBJ2-1|TRBD2|TRBV7-6|NA
CASSSPGLEYNEQFF
TGTGCCAGCAGCTCCCCGGGACTAGAATACAATGAGCAGTTCTTC
>TRBJ2-7|NA|TRBV11-2|NA
CASSDRSSYEQYF
TGTGCCAGCAGCGACAGAAGCTCCTACGAGCAGTACTTC
>TRBJ2-5|NA|TRBV4-1|NA
CASSHLTSILGQETQYF
TGCGCCAGCAGCCACCTCACTAGTATACTGGGCCAAGAGACCCAGTACTTC
>TRBJ1-5|TRBD1|TRBV2|NA
CASSDAFRGNQPQHF
TGTGCCAGCAGTGACGCATTCAGGGGGAACCAGCCCCAGCATTTT
>TRBJ2-1|TRBD1|TRBV7-9|NA
CASSVGQNYNEQFF
TGTGCCAGCAGCGTGGGACAGAACTACAATGAGCAGTTCTTC
>TRBJ2-7|NA|TRBV27|NA
CASSFPKGTPLEQYF
TGTGCCAGCAGTTTTCCCAAGGGGACACCCCTCGAGCAGTACTTC
>TRBJ2-7|NA|TRBV7-6|once
CASSLAPESYEQYF
TGTGCCAGCAGCTTAGCACCAGAGTCCTACGAGCAGTACTTC
>TRBJ2-7|NA|TRBV27|once
CASSLNWWIHEQYF
TGTGCCAGCAGTTTAAATTGGTGGATCCACGAGCAGTACTTC
>TRBJ1-4|NA|TRBV11-3|NA
CASTSRVEKLFF
TGTGCCAGCACCTCACGTGTTGAAAAACTGTTTTTT
>TRBJ2-7|TRBD2|TRBV7-8|once
CASSPLGLAGGSSYEQYF
TGTGCCAGCAGCCCATTGGGACTAGCGGGGGGGAGCTCCTACGAGCAGTACTTC
>TRBJ2-3|NA|TRBV7-9|NA
CASTYTDTQYF
TGTGCCAGCACATACACAGATACGCAGTATTTT
>TRBJ2-7|NA|TRBV10-2|NA
CASSEGRGYEQYF
TGCGCCAGCAGTGAGGGCAGGGGATACGAGCAGTACTTC
>TRBJ2-1|TRBD1|TRBV19|NA
CASSPRDRITPPVRRNNEQFF
TGTGCCAGTAGTCCCCGGGACAGGATAACCCCCCCAGTGAGGAGGAACAATGAGCAGTTCTTC
>TRBJ2-3|NA|TRBV5-5|NA
CASSLTAWTADTQYF
TGTGCCAGCAGCTTGACCGCCTGGACTGCGGATACGCAGTATTTT
>TRBJ2-5|TRBD2|TRBV5-4|NA
CASSLSGLSQETQYF
TGTGCCAGCAGCTTGTCGGGACTAAGCCAAGAGACCCAGTACTTC
>TRBJ2-6|NA|TRBV30|NA
CACQSSGANVLTF
TGTGCCTGTCAAAGCTCTGGGGCCAACGTCCTGACTTTC
>TRBJ2-1|TRBD2|TRBV6-1|NA
CASSEASGGANEQFF
TGTGCCAGCAGTGAAGCTAGCGGGGGGGCCAATGAGCAGTTCTTC
>TRBJ1-5|NA|TRBV5-1|once
CASSLGGPEQPQHF
TGCGCCAGCAGCTTGGGAGGGCCAGAACAGCCCCAGCATTTT
>TRBJ2-7|NA|TRBV7-6|NA
CASSLGGPYYEQYF
TGTGCCAGCAGCTTGGGGGGCCCCTACTACGAGCAGTACTTC
>TRBJ2-5|TRBD1|TRBV7-9|NA
CASTSTRDRSYQETQYF
TGTGCCAGCACCTCCACTCGGGACAGGTCGTACCAAGAGACCCAGTACTTC
>TRBJ1-1|NA|TRBV6-5|NA
CASSYSTGEAFF
TGTGCCAGCAGTTACTCGACCGGGGAAGCTTTCTTT
>TRBJ2-7|TRBD1|TRBV29-1|NA
CSARDRSYEQYF
TGCAGCGCCCGGGACAGATCCTACGAGCAGTACTTC
>TRBJ1-1|TRBD1|TRBV4-1|NA
CASSQEDREDTEAFF
TGCGCCAGCAGCCAAGAGGACAGGGAGGACACTGAAGCTTTCTTT
>TRBJ1-1|NA|TRBV7-9|NA
CASTHAWEGNTEAFF
TGTGCCAGCACCCACGCATGGGAGGGGAACACTGAAGCTTTCTTT
>TRBJ1-1|TRBD1|TRBV7-8|once
CASSQRGQGAHLGAFF
TGTGCCAGCAGCCAAAGGGGGCAGGGGGCACACCTAGGAGCTTTCTTT
>TRBJ2-7|NA|TRBV5-1|NA
CASSFRDTSYEQYF
TGCGCCAGCAGCTTCAGGGACACCTCCTACGAGCAGTACTTC